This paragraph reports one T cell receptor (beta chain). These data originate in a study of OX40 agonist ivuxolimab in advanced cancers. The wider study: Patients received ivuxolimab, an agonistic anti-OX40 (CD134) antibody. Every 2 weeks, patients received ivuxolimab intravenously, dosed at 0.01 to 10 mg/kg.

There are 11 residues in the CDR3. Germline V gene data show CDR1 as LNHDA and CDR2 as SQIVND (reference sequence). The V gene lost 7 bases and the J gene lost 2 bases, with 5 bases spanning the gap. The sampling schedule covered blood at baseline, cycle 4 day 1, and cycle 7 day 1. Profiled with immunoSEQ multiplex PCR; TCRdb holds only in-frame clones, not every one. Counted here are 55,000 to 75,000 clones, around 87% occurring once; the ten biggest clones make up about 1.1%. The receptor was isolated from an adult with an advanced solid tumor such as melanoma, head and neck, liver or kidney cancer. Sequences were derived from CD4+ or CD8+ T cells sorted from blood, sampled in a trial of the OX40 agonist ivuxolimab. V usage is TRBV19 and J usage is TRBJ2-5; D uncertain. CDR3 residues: CASTNQETQYF. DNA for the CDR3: TGTGCCAGTACCAATCAAGAGACCCAGTACTTC.